Below are 23 T cell receptor beta chains sequenced from a single sample in a study of T cells in pancreatic ductal adenocarcinoma. No neoadjuvant therapy was given to the selected pancreatic ductal adenocarcinoma patients before their surgery. Data came from immunoSEQ multiplex PCR; TCRdb stores just in-frame clones and leaves some out. Of about 97,000 clones listed, nearly 95% are singletons. What was sequenced was PBMCs. The receptor set was obtained from a human donor with pancreatic ductal adenocarcinoma.

A few counts support this clone. The chain uses TRBV6-1 and TRBJ1-2; D is perhaps TRBD1 (5 bases). CDR1 MNHNS and CDR2 SASEGT come from the germline V gene. CDR3 length: 14 residues. V gave up 0 bases and J gave up 4 bases, with 9 bases separating them. CDR3 loop: CASSEAGQTYGYTF. Written as DNA, the CDR3 is TGTGCCAGCAGTGAAGCGGGGCAGACCTATGGCTACACCTTC.

The J gene is TRBJ2-1, the V gene TRBV10-3; 8 bases map to TRBD2. J gave up 4 bases and V 3 bases, and 5 bases lay outside the gene matches. This CDR3 is built from 15 residues. Per the germline V gene, CDR1 is ENHRY and CDR2 is SYGVKD. CDR3 sequence: CAISESSGDYNEQFF. The CDR3 coding sequence is TGTGCCATCAGTGAAAGTAGCGGGGATTACAATGAGCAGTTCTTC.

The table lists this clone with a count of one. V gene TRBV9 combines with J gene TRBJ2-5, with D possibly TRBD2 on 7 matching bases. Deletions cut 4 bases from V and 5 bases from J, with 21 bases between. Germline CDR1 is SGDLS and CDR2 is YYNGEE. The CDR3 runs 16 residues. CDR3: CASSLGAGAPRETQYF. The CDR3 nucleotides are TGTGCCAGCAGCCTGGGGGCGGGAGCCCCACGGGAGACCCAGTACTTC.

The CDR3 DNA sequence: TGTGCCAGCAGCTTCTTGTCAGATAAAGAGACCCAGTACTTC. It translates to CASSFLSDKETQYF. This chain connects TRBV5-6 to TRBJ2-5; D is unresolved. V lost 2 bases and J lost 3, with 11 bases in between. Germline assignment: CDR1 SGHDT and CDR2 YYEEEE. This CDR3 spans 14 amino acids.

In its sample, this clone was seen once. The chain is built from TRBV18 and TRBJ1-4; D ambiguous. Trimming removed 4 bases at V and 0 bases at J, with 6 bases between. This CDR3 region has 14 residues. Looked up from germline, CDR1 is KGHSH and CDR2 is LQKENI. DNA of the CDR3: TGTGCCAGCTCACTCGGAGCAACTAATGAAAAACTGTTTTTT. As protein: CASSLGATNEKLFF.

The V call is TRBV15, the J call TRBJ2-5; D remains ambiguous. Germline V gene sequence: CDR1 LNHNV, CDR2 YYDKDF (reference sequence). Trimming pared 8 bases from V and 5 bases from J, leaving 18 bases between. This CDR3 has 14 residues. The CDR3 region is CATLDPLLPETQYF. The CDR3 nucleotides read TGTGCCACCCTAGACCCCCTCCTCCCGGAGACCCAGTACTTC.

V usage is TRBV19 and J usage is TRBJ2-2, with 8 bases fitting TRBD1. V shed 6 bases, J shed 5 bases, and the junction held 8 bases outside the gene matches. This CDR3 is built from 15 residues. Germline V gene lookup returns CDR1 LNHDA and CDR2 SQIVND (reference sequence). CDR3 coding DNA: TGTGCCAGTAGCTCTCCGGGACAGGTGACCGGGGAGCTGTTTTTT. Translating it yields CASSSPGQVTGELFF.

The rearrangement joins TRBV19 to TRBJ2-1; a weak D match, TRBD1 (6 bases). This CDR3 region has 15 residues. Germline values: CDR1 LNHDA, CDR2 SQIVND (reference sequence). Trimming pared 2 bases from V and 0 bases from J, leaving 8 bases between. CDR3 protein: CASSIQGSSYNEQFF. The DNA of the CDR3 is TGTGCCAGTAGTATACAGGGGAGCTCCTACAATGAGCAGTTCTTC.

The chain joins TRBV27 to TRBJ2-3; possible D gene TRBD1, 5 bases. Germline CDR1 and CDR2: MNHEY and SMNVEV (reference sequence). Trimming took 6 bases from V and 0 from J, leaving 10 bases between them. This CDR3 has 14 amino acids. As DNA, the CDR3 is TGTGCCAGCAGCGGACACCCTAGCACAGATACGCAGTATTTT. Translated, it gives CASSGHPSTDTQYF.

This clone has a single count. This sequence joins TRBV4-1 and TRBJ2-7; 9 bases agree with TRBD2. Germline V CDR1 and CDR2: MGHRA, YSYEKL. The CDR3 runs 15 residues. V shed 0 bases and J 6 bases; nucleotides not matched to a gene: 6. In DNA form, the CDR3 reads TGCGCCAGCAGCCAAGAAATAGCGGGAGTTCGCGAGCAGTACTTC. It codes for CASSQEIAGVREQYF.

V is TRBV7-9 and J is TRBJ2-1, with D tentatively TRBD2 (6 bases). Trimming left V 2 bases short and J 8 bases short, with 10 bases between. The germline V gene encodes CDR1 SEHNR and CDR2 FQNEAQ (reference sequence). There are 13 residues in the CDR3. In DNA, the CDR3 is TGTGCCAGCAGCTTAATAGCGGCGGATGAGCAGTTCTTC. It encodes CASSLIAADEQFF.

The chain couples TRBV15 to TRBJ2-5; D uncertain. The CDR3 runs 11 residues. V was clipped by 4 bases and J by 4 bases, with 4 bases between them. Germline loops: CDR1 LNHNV, CDR2 YYDKDF (reference sequence). The CDR3 loop is CATSNGETQYF. The CDR3 DNA is TGTGCCACCAGCAACGGAGAGACCCAGTACTTC.

The J gene is TRBJ1-4, the V gene TRBV6-5; 8 nucleotides match TRBD1. The CDR3 extends over 15 amino acids. Germline values: CDR1 MNHEY, CDR2 SVGAGI. With V trimmed by 8 bases and J by 10 bases, 15 bases remained unmatched. CDR3 bases: TGTGCCAGCGCGATAACAATTCAGGGGGCTGGAAAACTGTTTTTT. Translation gives CASAITIQGAGKLFF.

The chain recombines TRBV5-1 with TRBJ2-3, with 7 nucleotides matching TRBD1. This CDR3 is built from 14 residues. Trimming removed 4 bases from V and 3 bases from J; junction bases left unmatched: 5. The germline V gene has CDR1 SGHRS and CDR2 YFSETQ. The CDR3 DNA reads as TGCGCCAGCAGCACCGGACAGGTAACAGATACGCAGTATTTT. Translated, it gives CASSTGQVTDTQYF. Together with reference TRBV5-1 and TRBJ2-3, the CDR3 gives the full variable domain: KAGVTQTPRYLIKTRGQQVTLSCSPISGHRSVSWYQQTPGQGLQFLFEYFSETQRNKGNFPGRFSGRQFSNSRSEMNVSTLELGDSALYLCASSTGQVTDTQYFGPGTRLTVL.

V and J are TRBV7-2 and TRBJ2-1; possibly TRBD2 for D (6 bases). This CDR3 has 15 residues. The V end lost 4 bases, the J end lost 4 bases, and 14 bases lay between the germline ends. Germline assignment: CDR1 SGHTA and CDR2 FQGNSA. The CDR3 DNA reads as TGTGCCAGCAGCTCAGGTGGGACTCCTTACAATGAGCAGTTCTTC. Translating it yields CASSSGGTPYNEQFF.

This sequence joins TRBV30 and TRBJ1-4; tentatively, D is TRBD1 (6 bases). CDR1 GTSNPN and CDR2 SVGIG come from the germline V gene (reference sequence). Deletions cut 2 bases from V and 2 bases from J, with 9 bases between. The CDR3 is 14 residues long. The CDR3 protein is CAWSLGQTNEKLFF. The CDR3 bases are TGTGCCTGGAGTCTCGGACAGACTAATGAAAAACTGTTTTTT.

The rearrangement links TRBV28 to TRBJ2-1, with 12 bases aligning to TRBD2. This CDR3 spans 15 amino acids. J gave up 4 bases and V 3 bases, and 1 base lay outside the gene matches. CDR1 is MDHEN and CDR2 is SYDVKM in the germline V gene. The CDR3 here is CASSFGTSGYNEQFF. CDR3 DNA sequence: TGTGCCAGCAGTTTCGGGACTAGCGGGTACAATGAGCAGTTCTTC.

The chain combines TRBV10-3 with TRBJ1-1, with 8 positions matching TRBD1. Per the germline V gene, CDR1 is ENHRY and CDR2 is SYGVKD. The V and J ends lost 9 bases and 0 bases, in that order; junction bases with no gene match: 3. CDR3 length: 13 amino acids. CDR3 residues: CAIGQGMNTEAFF. In nucleotides, the CDR3 is TGTGCCATTGGACAGGGAATGAACACTGAAGCTTTCTTT.

This rearrangement joins TRBV30 to TRBJ2-2; tentative D call: TRBD1 (6 bases). V lost 8 bases and J lost 4, with 20 bases in between. Germline CDR1 reads GTSNPN; CDR2 reads SVGIG (reference sequence). The CDR3 has 15 amino acids. DNA for the CDR3: TGTGCCCACAATAGGGGGAGTTTCGCCACCGGGGAGCTGTTTTTT. It is translated as CAHNRGSFATGELFF.

The chain links TRBV5-4 to TRBJ2-4; TRBD2 matches at 9 bases. The CDR3 covers 16 residues. Germline CDR1 and CDR2: SGHNT and YYREEE (reference sequence). V was pared by 4 bases and J by 1 base, with 6 bases of the junction left unmatched. In DNA form, the CDR3 reads TGTGCCAGCAGCCTTCCTAGCGGGATGGCCAAAAACATTCAGTACTTC. This codes for CASSLPSGMAKNIQYF.

The genes are TRBV6-1 and TRBJ1-1, with D perhaps matching TRBD1 (5 bases). V dropped 2 bases and J dropped 0 bases, with 7 bases sitting between them. Germline CDR1 MNHNS, CDR2 SASEGT. The CDR3 loop spans 14 amino acids. The CDR3 protein is CASSETTVNTEAFF. The CDR3 DNA reads TGTGCCAGCAGTGAAACGACAGTGAACACTGAAGCTTTCTTT.

The chain carries TRBV11-2 and TRBJ2-3; D possibly corresponds to TRBD2 (6 bases). Trimming removed 0 bases from V and 3 bases from J, with 10 bases in between. Per germline, CDR1 SGHAT and CDR2 FQNNGV. The CDR3 runs 15 residues. In DNA, the CDR3 is TGTGCCAGCAGCTTAGATGGGGGGATAACAGATACGCAGTATTTT. Residues: CASSLDGGITDTQYF. Complete variable domain (other parts from reference TRBV11-2 and TRBJ2-3): EAGVAQSPRYKIIEKRQSVAFWCNPISGHATLYWYQQILGQGPKLLIQFQNNGVVDDSQLPKDRFSAERLKGVDSTLKIQPAKLEDSAVYLCASSLDGGITDTQYFGPGTRLTVL.

The CDR3: CASSILVSMSGELFF. The DNA of the CDR3 is TGTGCCAGTAGTATTCTAGTGAGCATGTCCGGGGAGCTGTTTTTT. The gene calls are TRBV19 and TRBJ2-2, with D uncertain. V was cut by 3 bases and J by 6 bases, with 14 bases left in between. The CDR3 length is 15 residues. The germline gives CDR1 LNHDA, CDR2 SQIVND (reference sequence). Drawing the rest from reference TRBV19 and TRBJ2-2, the complete variable domain is DGGITQSPKYLFRKEGQNVTLSCEQNLNHDAMYWYRQDPGQGLRLIYYSQIVNDFQKGDIAEGYSVSREKKESFPLTVTSAQKNPTAFYLCASSILVSMSGELFFGEGSRLTVL.